The rows below give T cell receptor beta chains drawn from one sample of a study of identical twins. TCRdb fed the 5' RACE reads into MiXCR, producing one record per CDR3 protein. The data hold around 690,000 distinct CDR3 sequences, with roughly 20% observed a single time. A further study also used this sample, focusing on T cells expressing NK-cell markers.

The material sequenced was PBMCs. These receptors were collected from a woman younger than 30 in good health. The CDR3 runs from the conserved cysteine through the conserved F or W. D genes are given only for firm matches. Clone size is stated in some rows and not others, as once, few, many or a class when expanded.

TRBD2	TRBV5-1	21	-	TRBJ2-1	TGCGCCAGCAGCTCCCCGCCCCTGAACAAAGCCTATAGCGGGAGTGGCGATGAGCAGTTCTTC	CASSSPPLNKAYSGSGDEQFF
TRBD1	TRBV20-1	14	-	TRBJ2-7	TGCAGTGCTAGAGCCCCGGACAGGGGAGACGGGCAGTACTTC	CSARAPDRGDGQYF
-	TRBV12-3/TRBV12-4	12	few	TRBJ2-2	TGTGCCAGCAGTTTCGTAACCGGGGAGCTGTTTTTT	CASSFVTGELFF
-	TRBV12-3/TRBV12-4	13	-	TRBJ1-2	TGTGCCAGCAGGTTCACAGAGCACTATGGCTACACCTTC	CASRFTEHYGYTF
TRBD1	TRBV5-5	17	-	TRBJ1-4	TGTGCCAGCAGCTTGGCTGGCAGGGGGCTCCCCAACGAAAAACTGTTTTTT	CASSLAGRGLPNEKLFF
TRBD1	TRBV20-1	16	-	TRBJ2-1	TGCAGTGCTCTCAAACTACGGGGACAGGCTTACAATGAGCAGTTCTTC	CSALKLRGQAYNEQFF
TRBD1	TRBV7-2	14	-	TRBJ2-5	TGTGCCAGCAGCTTCTCAGGGGGCTTCGAGACCCAGTACTTC	CASSFSGGFETQYF
-	TRBV6-1	14	few	TRBJ2-7	TGTGCCAGCAGTACACCAAAGCCTCCCTACGAGCAGTACTTC	CASSTPKPPYEQYF
TRBD2	TRBV4-3	15	-	TRBJ2-1	TGCGCCAGCAGCCCGGGACTAGGGATTGACAATGAGCAGTTCTTC	CASSPGLGIDNEQFF
TRBD2	TRBV19	14	-	TRBJ2-7	TGTGCCAGTACCGCCGGGACTAGCTCCTACGAGCAGTACTTC	CASTAGTSSYEQYF
TRBD2	TRBV5-1	15	-	TRBJ2-1	TGCGCCAGCAGCTGGGGACTAGCGGGGGACAATGAGCAGTTCTTC	CASSWGLAGDNEQFF
-	TRBV20-1	14	few	TRBJ1-5	TGCAGTGCTACCAGACACAATAGCAATCAGCCCCAGCATTTT	CSATRHNSNQPQHF
TRBD2	TRBV20-1	14	-	TRBJ2-7	TGCAGTGCTAGTTCTACGGGAACTAGCGGCGAGCAGTACTTC	CSASSTGTSGEQYF
-	TRBV12-3/TRBV12-4	12	many	TRBJ2-2	TGTGCCAGCAGTGCCCTGGGGGGGGAGCTGTTTTTT	CASSALGGELFF
-	TRBV24-1	16	-	TRBJ2-7	TGTGCCACCAGTTTTGGTGGGCTACTAAGTGGCAACGAGCAGTACTTC	CATSFGGLLSGNEQYF
-	TRBV12-3/TRBV12-4	13	-	TRBJ2-1	TGTGCCAGCAGGGCCCAGCACTACAATGAGCAGTTCTTC	CASRAQHYNEQFF
-	TRBV7-2	16	-	TRBJ2-1	TGTGCCAGCAGCTTAGCACCGTTGCTAGTCTCGGGTGAGCAGTTCTTC	CASSLAPLLVSGEQFF
TRBD1	TRBV5-1	14	-	TRBJ1-1	TGCGCCAGCAGCCTGGACAGGGTGGACACTGAAGCTTTCTTT	CASSLDRVDTEAFF
-	TRBV7-9	12	few	TRBJ2-1	TGTGCCACCTCCCTAGGTAACAATGAGCAGTTCTTC	CATSLGNNEQFF
-	TRBV28	12	-	TRBJ2-7	TGTGCCAGCAGTTTGGATTTGGGGGAGCAGTACTTC	CASSLDLGEQYF
-	TRBV29-1	14	few	TRBJ2-1	TGCAGCGGGGGTGGGGGATTGCTAGCTGATGAGCAGTTCTTC	CSGGGGLLADEQFF
-	TRBV6-5	11	-	TRBJ1-1	TGTGCCAGCAGCCGGGACGGGGAACCTTTCTTT	CASSRDGEPFF
-	TRBV18	15	few	TRBJ2-2	TGTGCCAGCTCCCGCGAGCAGACTTACACCGGGGAGCTGTTTTTT	CASSREQTYTGELFF
-	TRBV11-2	14	few	TRBJ2-3	TGTGCCAGCAGCTTAGTAGGCCGGGTGGATACGCAGTATTTT	CASSLVGRVDTQYF
-	TRBV6-5	15	few	TRBJ1-2	TGTGCCAGCAGTTATACTCCAGAATATCGGCTTGGCTACACCTTC	CASSYTPEYRLGYTF
-	TRBV29-1	12	-	TRBJ1-2	TGCAGCGTTGAATCGGGAACCCAAGGCTACACCTTC	CSVESGTQGYTF
-	TRBV9	15	-	TRBJ2-7	TGTGCCAGCAGCACCAGTGGGGACTTGACTTACGAGCAGTACTTC	CASSTSGDLTYEQYF
TRBD2	TRBV5-1	15	-	TRBJ2-1	TGCGCCAGCAGCTTGGCAAGGCTAGCGGGGAGTGAGCAGTTCTTC	CASSLARLAGSEQFF
-	TRBV27	13	-	TRBJ2-5	TGTGCCAGCAGACTGATAGGGGAAGAGACCCAGTACTTC	CASRLIGEETQYF
-	TRBV7-9	15	-	TRBJ1-1	TGTGCCAGCAGCCCTACGAACCACATGAACACTGAAGCTTTCTTT	CASSPTNHMNTEAFF
-	TRBV12-3/TRBV12-4	15	-	TRBJ2-1	TGTGCCAGCTCACTCGTCGGGAGTACCTACAATGAGCAGTTCTTC	CASSLVGSTYNEQFF
-	TRBV5-8	13	few	TRBJ2-7	TGTGCCAGCAGTGCCGGGATCGAGAGCGAGCAGTACTTC	CASSAGIESEQYF
-	TRBV7-6	12	few	TRBJ2-7	TGTGCCAGCAGCGAGAAGGGGGACGAGCAGTACTTC	CASSEKGDEQYF
-	TRBV20-1	14	-	TRBJ2-1	TGCAGTGCTAGTTTCGGGACATTATACAATGAGCAGTTCTTC	CSASFGTLYNEQFF
-	TRBV20-1	13	many	TRBJ1-4	TGCAGTGCTGTTTCCGGGTGGAATGAAAAACTGTTTTTT	CSAVSGWNEKLFF
-	TRBV9	15	-	TRBJ2-1	TGTGCCAGCAGCGTAGGACAAATCTCCTACAATGAGCAGTTCTTC	CASSVGQISYNEQFF
-	TRBV9	14	few	TRBJ2-3	TGTGCCAGCAGCGTAGAACGGGGGGCTAATACGCAGTATTTT	CASSVERGANTQYF
-	TRBV10-3	14	few	TRBJ1-1	TGTGCCATCCAGGCGGCAGGGAGGAGTGCTGAAGCTTTCTTT	CAIQAAGRSAEAFF
TRBD2	TRBV10-3	15	few	TRBJ2-3	TGTGCCATCAGTGGAGGTAGCGGGACCACAGATACGCAGTATTTT	CAISGGSGTTDTQYF
-	TRBV29-1	11	many	TRBJ2-7	TGCAGCGGCGGAGGGCTATACGAGCAGTACTTC	CSGGGLYEQYF
-	TRBV20-1	14	few	TRBJ2-6	TGCAGTGCTTTCTCAGGCTCTGGGGCCAACGTCCTGACTTTC	CSAFSGSGANVLTF
-	TRBV5-1	13	many	TRBJ2-7	TGCGCCAGCAGCTTGGATTCCGACAGCGAGCAGTACTTC	CASSLDSDSEQYF
-	TRBV30	12	-	TRBJ2-7	TGTGCCTGGAGTATTACGGTTTCCGAGCAGTACTTC	CAWSITVSEQYF
-	TRBV12-3/TRBV12-4	14	many	TRBJ1-3	TGTGCCAGCAGTCTCGACAGAACCGGAAACACCATATATTTT	CASSLDRTGNTIYF
-	TRBV10-3	14	-	TRBJ1-1	TGTGCCATCACCAGGGGACAAGCCGGCGCTGAAGCTTTCTTT	CAITRGQAGAEAFF